The 8 T cell receptor beta chains reported below all come from one sample, sequenced in a study of blood T cell repertoires in COVID-19. Sequencing used immunoSEQ multiplex PCR; TCRdb keeps in-frame clones, though not all of them. The table records 200,000 or so clones, approximately 92% of them present only once. Sequencing was performed on PBMCs or T cells enriched from blood (not recorded which). These receptors were taken from a woman aged 18-29 years in a cohort exposed to, infected with or recovered from COVID-19 (not recorded which).

V usage is TRBV5-4 and J usage is TRBJ2-5, with D hard to call. In germline, CDR1 is SGHNT, CDR2 YYREEE (reference sequence). V lost 4 bases and J 2 bases, leaving 18 bases between the germline ends. The CDR3 contains 16 residues. The CDR3 DNA follows: TGTGCCAGCAGCACTAATATTGCTATTCTGCAAGAGACCCAGTACTTC. Translated, it gives CASSTNIAILQETQYF.

The chain joins TRBV4-1 to TRBJ1-4; 8 bases fit TRBD1. Germline-derived CDR1 and CDR2 are MGHRA and YSYEKL. The CDR3 runs to 15 residues. J was trimmed by 3 bases and V by 3 bases; bases with no gene match: 3. The CDR3 sequence is CASSHDRGPNEKLFF. The CDR3 nucleotides are TGCGCCAGCAGCCACGACAGGGGCCCTAATGAAAAACTGTTTTTT.

V gene TRBV11-2 combines with J gene TRBJ1-2; TRBD1 matches at 11 bases. From germline, CDR1 is SGHAT and CDR2 FQNNGV. V was clipped by 1 base and J by 8 bases; unmatched bases: 6. The length of the CDR3 is 15 residues. The CDR3 loop reads CASSLVDRGPGGYTF. The CDR3 region has the DNA TGTGCCAGCAGCTTAGTGGACAGGGGGCCGGGCGGCTACACCTTC.

V and J are TRBV29-1 and TRBJ2-5, with D tentatively TRBD2 (6 bases). Looked up from germline, CDR1 is SQVTM and CDR2 is ANQGSEA. The length of the CDR3 is 14 residues. Written as DNA, the CDR3 is TGCACTCACAAAGGGGTGGGGGGCCAAGAGACCCAGTACTTC. Its translation is CTHKGVGGQETQYF.

The chain links TRBV2 to TRBJ2-3; 10 bases line up with TRBD2. From germline, CDR1 is SNHLY and CDR2 FYNNEI. Unmatched junction bases numbered 6, after V lost 1 base and J lost 5 bases. CDR3 size: 16 residues. CDR3 sequence: CASSEGSGGRGDTQYF. CDR3 bases: TGTGCCAGCAGTGAAGGTAGCGGGGGGCGGGGAGATACGCAGTATTTT.

The rearrangement uses TRBV28 and TRBJ1-4; no reliable D call. Germline V lookup: CDR1 MDHEN, CDR2 SYDVKM. Trimming left V 9 bases short and J 7 bases short, with 15 bases between. This CDR3 is 13 amino acids long. The CDR3 region has the DNA TGTGCCAGTAAACGAGGAGAGCTTGAAAAACTGTTTTTT. Amino acid sequence: CASKRGELEKLFF.

This clone was seen once. The V gene is TRBV4-1, the J gene TRBJ2-5; TRBD2 is a possible D gene (6 bases). The V gene lost 2 bases and the J gene lost 4 bases, with 14 bases spanning the gap. There are 15 residues in the CDR3. Germline V gene data show CDR1 as MGHRA and CDR2 as YSYEKL. Here the CDR3 reads CASSQLFSGGETQYF. The CDR3 coding sequence is TGCGCCAGCAGCCAACTATTTAGCGGCGGAGAGACCCAGTACTTC.

The gene calls are TRBV10-1 and TRBJ2-1; 8 positions agree with TRBD1. Germline V gene data show CDR1 as WNHNN and CDR2 as SYGVQD (reference sequence). The trim removed 5 bases at V and 0 bases at J, leaving 12 bases unmatched. The CDR3 runs 18 residues. This chain's CDR3 is CASSPPRQGTSSYNEQFF. The CDR3 bases are TGCGCCAGCAGTCCCCCAAGACAGGGGACAAGCTCCTACAATGAGCAGTTCTTC.